These 9 T cell receptor beta chains were sequenced from one sample in a study of Graves' ophthalmopathy and Graves' hyperthyroidism. The authors amplified TCR beta CDR3 regions, and they did so from RNA transcripts for repertoire sequencing. The first-round RT-PCR employed HTBI primers together with the Qiagen OneStep RT-PCR kit. A multiplex PCR was then performed as the second round. TCRdb re-called the multiplex PCR reads with MiXCR, one entry per CDR3 protein. This sample yields over a million distinct CDR3 sequences, of which 36% are seen a single time; over 8.5% belongs to the top ten. The sequencing input was peripheral blood or thyroid tissue (not recorded which). The source of these receptors is an adult man with Graves' hyperthyroidism.

This chain uses TRBV2 with TRBJ2-3, with TRBD1 identical over 9 bases. The CDR3 is 13 residues long. Germline V gene sequence: CDR1 SNHLY, CDR2 FYNNEI. Germline trimming cut 7 bases from V and 5 bases from J; bases unmatched to any gene: 4. DNA for the CDR3: TGTGCCAGCAACTACAGGGGGCGAGATACGCAGTATTTT. Translating gives CASNYRGRDTQYF.

The V gene is TRBV29-1, the J gene TRBJ1-2; no definite D call. Germline-derived CDR1 and CDR2 are SQVTM and ANQGSEA. The CDR3 length is 11 residues. V shed 2 bases and J shed 8 bases, with 9 bases lying between them. Written as DNA, the CDR3 is TGCAGCGTTGAAATTGGACCGGGCTACACCTTC. As protein: CSVEIGPGYTF. Using reference TRBV29-1 and TRBJ1-2 for the parts outside the CDR3, the full variable domain is SAVISQKPSRDICQRGTSLTIQCQVDSQVTMMFWYRQQPGQSLTLIATANQGSEATYESGFVIDKFPISRPNLTFSTLTVSNMSPEDSSIYLCSVEIGPGYTFGSGTRLTVV.

This clonotype was recorded a few times. The CDR3 reads CATHRNTGELFF. The CDR3 nucleotides read TGTGCCACGCACAGGAACACCGGGGAGCTGTTTTTT. V gene TRBV12-3 or TRBV12-4 combines with J gene TRBJ2-2, with D unresolved. The CDR3 consists of 12 residues. V was pared by 10 bases and J by 1 base, with 7 bases between.

This clonotype appeared a few times. A read error may be the cause here, since a much bigger clone is one base away. The CDR3 reads CASRLGQVNQPQHF. Here the CDR3 DNA reads TGTGCCAGCAGATTGGGACAGGTCAATCAGCCCCAGCATTTT. This chain connects TRBV2 to TRBJ1-5; 8 nucleotides match TRBD1. V lost 6 bases and J lost 3; bases outside the gene matches: 4. There are 14 residues in the CDR3. In germline, CDR1 is SNHLY, CDR2 FYNNEI.

The chain employs TRBV7-8 and TRBJ2-5; 8 nucleotides agree with TRBD2. The end of the DNA aligns better with TRBJ2-7, so the J call may be wrong. The CDR3 extends over 14 amino acids. The V gene's germline CDR1 is SGHVS and CDR2 FQNEAQ. This chain's CDR3 is CASRSGTSLTEQYF. The CDR3 bases are TGTGCCAGCAGGTCTGGGACTAGTCTTACCGAGCAGTACTTC.

As regards this clonotype: One junction end disagrees with the germline gene, perhaps due to a read error. The chain joins TRBV7-2 to TRBJ1-4; 8 nucleotides line up with TRBD1. The CDR3 is made up of 15 amino acids. Germline V gene lookup returns CDR1 SGHTA and CDR2 FQGNSA. The CDR3 is CASGLGSGGLEKLFF. As DNA, the CDR3 is TGTGCCAGCGGCTTAGGTTCAGGGGGCCTTGAAAAACTGTTTTTT.

In this sample, this clonotype turned up many times. J is TRBJ1-1 and V is TRBV11-2, with D uncertain. The CDR3 contains 12 residues. Germline CDR1 is SGHAT and CDR2 is FQNNGV. Trimming stripped 7 bases from V and 5 bases from J, with 11 bases between. This CDR3 is CASTPRMTEAFF. CDR3 sequence (DNA): TGTGCCAGCACCCCTCGGATGACTGAAGCTTTCTTT.

In this sample, this clonotype turned up many times. The V call is TRBV7-3, the J call TRBJ2-7; D may be TRBD1 (6 bases). Trimming removed 5 bases at V and 7 bases at J, with 24 bases between. The CDR3 has 16 residues. Looked up from germline, CDR1 is SGHTA and CDR2 is FQGTGA. DNA of the CDR3: TGTGCCAGCAGCGAGACGACCGGGACACCGTTTAAGGAGCAGTACTTC. As protein: CASSETTGTPFKEQYF.

In this sample, this clonotype turned up many times. The V gene is TRBV7-8, the J gene TRBJ2-5, with D perhaps TRBD1 (6 bases). V gave up 5 bases and J gave up 5 bases, with 12 bases separating them. CDR1 is SGHVS, CDR2 FQNEAQ, per germline. The CDR3 loop spans 13 amino acids. Here the CDR3 reads CASSQGLEETQYF. The CDR3, as DNA: TGTGCCAGCAGCCAGGGGCTGGAGGAGACCCAGTACTTC.